This T cell receptor (beta chain) was sequenced in a study of PD-1 blockade in classical Hodgkin lymphoma. As to time point: cycle 4 day 1 (C4D1), after five to seven weeks of nivolumab. Each patient's relapse followed autologous stem cell transplantation, and brentuximab vedotin exposure varied. The table came from immunoSEQ multiplex PCR; TCRdb's copy has only in-frame clones and leaves some out. The sample carries around 20,000 clones, about 80% recorded once. Germline V gives CDR1 MDHEN, CDR2 SYDVKM. V lost 6 bases, J lost 4 bases, and 8 bases lay in between. This CDR3 contains 12 residues. The material was peripheral blood mononuclear cells (PBMCs), obtained before the fourth cycle of nivolumab. This chain uses TRBV28 with TRBJ2-3; tentatively, D is TRBD1 (5 bases). The source is a human donor with classical Hodgkin lymphoma. The CDR3 region is CASSQGPDTQYF. The CDR3 region has the DNA TGTGCCAGCAGCCAGGGTCCAGATACGCAGTATTTT.